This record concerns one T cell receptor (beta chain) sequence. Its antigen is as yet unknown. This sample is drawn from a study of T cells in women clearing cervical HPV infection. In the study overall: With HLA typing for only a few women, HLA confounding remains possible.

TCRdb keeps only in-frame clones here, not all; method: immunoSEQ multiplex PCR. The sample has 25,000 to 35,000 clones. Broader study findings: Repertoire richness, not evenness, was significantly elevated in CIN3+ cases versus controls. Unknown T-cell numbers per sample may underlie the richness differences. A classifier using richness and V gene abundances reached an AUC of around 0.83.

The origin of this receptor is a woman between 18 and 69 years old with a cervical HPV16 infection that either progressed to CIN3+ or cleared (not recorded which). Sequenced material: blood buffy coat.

The CDR3 bases that were read are TGTGCCAGTAGTATTGGGGGGATAGGGTTCTACGAG. The encoded protein is CASSIGGIGFYE. From start to end, the CDR3 is CASSIGGIGFYEQYF. The chain uses TRBV19 and TRBJ2-7, with D perhaps matching TRBD2 (6 bases). Sequencing ends 3 residues short of the CDR3 end; the germline J gene provides the rest. CDR1 and CDR2 (germline): LNHDA, SQIVND (reference sequence). CDR3 length: 15 residues. Trimming took 3 bases from V and 3 from J, leaving 15 bases between them.